These 27 T cell receptor beta chains share one sample of origin, sequenced in a study of cytomegalovirus exposure and HLA in healthy donors. In the PCR, 60 Vbeta and 13 Jbeta primers were used. The assay was immunoSEQ multiplex PCR, and TCRdb's table has in-frame clones only and misses some. This sample yields some 100,000 clones, of which around 86% are seen a single time; roughly 2% belongs to the top ten. Specimen: PBMCs. The receptors come from a woman in her twenties or thirties in good health and CMV-seronegative.

This clone was seen once. The sample holds other DNA sequences that translate to the same CDR3. The rearrangement uses TRBV4-1 and TRBJ2-7, with TRBD1 matching over 10 bases. In germline, CDR1 is MGHRA, CDR2 YSYEKL. The junction had 5 bases not matched to a gene; V was cut back by 0 bases and J by 3 bases. The CDR3 sequence is 16 residues long. CDR3 nucleotides: TGCGCCAGCAGCCAAGAGGTGGGGGACAGGGGCTACGAGCAGTACTTC. Protein: CASSQEVGDRGYEQYF.

The rearrangement links TRBV28 to TRBJ2-7; 9 bases line up with TRBD1. The V and J ends lost 5 bases and 4 bases, in that order; junction bases with no gene match: 12. There are 16 residues in the CDR3. Germline CDR1 is MDHEN and CDR2 is SYDVKM. The CDR3 coding sequence is TGTGCCAGCAGTGGTAACCGGGACAGGGCTAGGTACGAGCAGTACTTC. This translates into CASSGNRDRARYEQYF. Full variable domain (rest looked up from reference TRBV28 and TRBJ2-7): DVKVTQSSRYLVKRTGEKVFLECVQDMDHENMFWYRQDPGLGLRLIYFSYDVKMKEKGDIPEGYSVSREKKERFSLILESASTNQTSMYLCASSGNRDRARYEQYFGPGTRLTVT.

The chain has TRBV9 and TRBJ2-7, with 10 bases lining up with TRBD1. The V gene end was trimmed by 6 bases and the J gene end by 2 bases; junction bases not matched to a gene: 5. There are 14 residues in the CDR3. CDR1 is SGDLS, CDR2 YYNGEE, per germline. The CDR3 loop is CASNGQGGPYEQYF. CDR3 coding DNA: TGTGCCAGCAACGGACAGGGGGGACCCTACGAGCAGTACTTC.

With respect to this clone: The junction departs from the called germline gene at one end, perhaps through a read error. V is TRBV7-9 and J is TRBJ2-7; 7 nucleotides agree with TRBD1. In germline, CDR1 is SEHNR, CDR2 FQNEAQ (reference sequence). This CDR3 spans 15 amino acids. The CDR3 region has the DNA TGTTCCAGCAGCCCGGACAGGCCGATTGGAAACGAGCAGTACTTC. Residues: CSSSPDRPIGNEQYF.

The rearrangement joins TRBV27 to TRBJ1-4; 8 nucleotides line up with TRBD1. Trimming at V came to 5 bases and at J to 4 bases, leaving 3 bases not matched to a gene. Germline values: CDR1 MNHEY, CDR2 SMNVEV (reference sequence). The CDR3 has 14 amino acids. The CDR3 DNA follows: TGTGCCAGCAGTCTGACAGGGGTTAATGAAAAACTGTTTTTT. Protein sequence: CASSLTGVNEKLFF.

In this sample, this clone turned up a few times. V is TRBV7-2 and J is TRBJ1-1; 8 nucleotides match TRBD1. Trimming took 5 bases from V and 0 from J; bases not matched to a gene: 14. The V gene's germline CDR1 is SGHTA and CDR2 FQGNSA. The CDR3 is made up of 18 amino acids. The CDR3 DNA reads TGTGCCAGCAGCCCCCGACAGGGGAGTGGTTCTATGAACACTGAAGCTTTCTTT. This translates into CASSPRQGSGSMNTEAFF. Variable domain in full (rest from reference TRBV7-2 and TRBJ1-1): GAGVSQSPSNKVTEKGKDVELRCDPISGHTALYWYRQSLGQGLEFLIYFQGNSAPDKSGLPSDRFSAERTGGSVSTLTIQRTQQEDSAVYLCASSPRQGSGSMNTEAFFGQGTRLTVV.

J is TRBJ2-1 and V is TRBV27, with D tentatively TRBD1 (5 bases). The V and J ends lost 6 bases and 4 bases respectively, with 13 bases between them. This CDR3 has 14 amino acids. Germline V gene data show CDR1 as MNHEY and CDR2 as SMNVEV (reference sequence). The CDR3 coding sequence is TGTGCCAGCAGAGGGGCTGCCGTTTACAATGAGCAGTTCTTC. Translated, it gives CASRGAAVYNEQFF.

The chain uses TRBV29-1 and TRBJ2-7, with a weak D call TRBD2 (7 bases). This CDR3 comprises 15 residues. Germline CDR1 and CDR2: SQVTM and ANQGSEA. Deletions cut 7 bases from V and 3 bases from J, with 22 bases between. This CDR3 is CSGPPGRGPVYEQYF. In DNA form, the CDR3 reads TGCAGCGGCCCCCCAGGGCGGGGGCCTGTCTACGAGCAGTACTTC.

The chain carries TRBV11-2 and TRBJ2-1; TRBD1 agrees at 8 bases. J gave up 6 bases and V 3 bases, and 7 bases lay outside the gene matches. The CDR3 covers 15 residues. Germline-derived CDR1 and CDR2 are SGHAT and FQNNGV. CDR3 DNA: TGTGCCAGCAGCTTCCGGACAGGGAGCTTCAATGAGCAGTTCTTC. It is translated as CASSFRTGSFNEQFF.

This chain links TRBV11-2 with TRBJ2-5, with a tentative D call TRBD2 (6 bases). The J call is doubtful: the DNA matches TRBJ2-7 better. The germline gives CDR1 SGHAT, CDR2 FQNNGV. This CDR3 is 15 amino acids long. The CDR3, as DNA: TGTGCCAGCAGCTTAGAGGCTGGAGGGCAATACGAGCAGTACTTC. Amino acid sequence: CASSLEAGGQYEQYF.

V is TRBV6-5 and J is TRBJ2-5, with unresolved D. V was pared by 5 bases and J by 5 bases, with 15 bases between. Looked up from germline, CDR1 is MNHEY and CDR2 is SVGAGI. This CDR3 spans 14 amino acids. DNA of the CDR3: TGTGCCAGCAGTAAAATAAGTATTGCGGAGACCCAGTACTTC. Its protein is CASSKISIAETQYF.

This sequence joins TRBV5-5 and TRBJ1-5; maybe TRBD1 (5 bases). The CDR3 length is 16 residues. CDR1 SGHKS and CDR2 YYEKEE come from the germline V gene (reference sequence). V was shortened by 0 bases and J by 2 bases, with 12 bases between the two germline ends. The CDR3: CASSLAGGSGNQPQHF. For the CDR3, the DNA is TGTGCCAGCAGCTTGGCGGGGGGATCGGGCAATCAGCCCCAGCATTTT.

The chain is built from TRBV9 and TRBJ2-1, with 7 bases matching TRBD2. The CDR3 sequence is 14 residues long. Germline-derived CDR1 and CDR2 are SGDLS and YYNGEE. The V gene end was trimmed by 2 bases and the J gene end by 9 bases; junction bases not matched to a gene: 8. The CDR3: CASSVREGHSEQFF. Here the CDR3 DNA reads TGTGCCAGCAGCGTGAGGGAGGGCCACAGTGAGCAGTTCTTC.

The chain recombines TRBV2 with TRBJ2-7; 7 positions match TRBD1. This CDR3 has 14 residues. V was pared by 2 bases and J by 2 bases, with 3 bases of the junction left unmatched. CDR1 and CDR2 (germline): SNHLY, FYNNEI. CDR3 region: CASSELGTAYEQYF. The CDR3 DNA reads TGTGCCAGCAGTGAACTCGGGACAGCCTACGAGCAGTACTTC.

The gene calls are TRBV10-3 and TRBJ1-5; 7 positions agree with TRBD1. The CDR3 length is 14 residues. Trimming removed 5 bases from V and 4 bases from J; junction bases left unmatched: 5. The germline V gene encodes CDR1 ENHRY and CDR2 SYGVKD. The CDR3 loop reads CAISPGTANQPQHF. The DNA for the CDR3 is TGTGCCATCAGTCCCGGGACAGCGAATCAGCCCCAGCATTTT.

This clone showed up just a few times. The rearrangement uses TRBV9 and TRBJ2-6; TRBD1 matches at 8 bases. From germline, CDR1 is SGDLS and CDR2 YYNGEE. Trimming at V came to 0 bases and at J to 2 bases, leaving 4 bases not matched to a gene. This CDR3 spans 17 amino acids. The CDR3 loop is CASSVVAGGTGANVLTF. In nucleotides, the CDR3 is TGTGCCAGCAGCGTAGTCGCAGGGGGCACTGGGGCCAACGTCCTGACTTTC. Looking up the rest from reference TRBV9 and TRBJ2-6 gives the full variable domain: DSGVTQTPKHLITATGQRVTLRCSPRSGDLSVYWYQQSLDQGLQFLIQYYNGEERAKGNILERFSAQQFPDLHSELNLSSLELGDSALYFCASSVVAGGTGANVLTFGAGSRLTVL.

CDR3: CTSSQLTIKTLHSSRMQYF. CDR3 DNA: TGCACCAGCAGCCAGCTGACTATTAAGACTCTGCATTCGAGCCGGATGCAGTATTTT. The chain has TRBV1 and TRBJ2-3; the table's D call of TRBD2 was not tested on the DNA. TRBV1 is classified as a pseudogene. This CDR3 has 19 residues.

This chain connects TRBV5-6 to TRBJ1-3; no reliable D call. Germline assignment: CDR1 SGHDT and CDR2 YYEEEE. The CDR3 length is 13 residues. V gave up 0 bases and J gave up 4 bases, with 5 bases separating them. The CDR3 DNA is TGTGCCAGCAGCTTGGTAGTCGGAAACACCATATATTTT. This translates into CASSLVVGNTIYF. Filled out from reference TRBV5-6 and TRBJ1-3, the complete variable domain reads DAGVTQSPTHLIKTRGQQVTLRCSPKSGHDTVSWYQQALGQGPQFIFQYYEEEERQRGNFPDRFSGHQFPNYSSELNVNALLLGDSALYLCASSLVVGNTIYFGEGSWLTVV.

This clone has a single count. The V gene is TRBV7-2, the J gene TRBJ2-3, with D possibly being TRBD2 (5 bases). The CDR3 runs 14 residues. V shed 5 bases and J shed 4 bases, with 13 bases lying between them. CDR1 and CDR2 from the germline V gene are SGHTA and FQGNSA. The CDR3 bases are TGTGCCAGCAGCCCCGTTGGAGGCCCAGATACGCAGTATTTT. It translates to CASSPVGGPDTQYF.

The rearrangement uses TRBV29-1 and TRBJ2-1; 9 nucleotides agree with TRBD2. The CDR3 extends over 15 amino acids. J gave up 2 bases and V 7 bases, and 9 bases lay outside the gene matches. CDR1 is SQVTM, CDR2 ANQGSEA, per germline. The CDR3 loop reads CSGGTSPPPYNEQFF. The CDR3 nucleotides read TGCAGCGGGGGGACTAGCCCGCCGCCCTACAATGAGCAGTTCTTC.

V and J are TRBV9 and TRBJ2-3, with TRBD2 matching 13 bases. The CDR3 sequence is 18 residues long. Trimming at V came to 2 bases and at J to 2 bases, leaving 8 bases not matched to a gene. Germline CDR1 SGDLS, CDR2 YYNGEE. In nucleotides, the CDR3 is TGTGCCAGCAGCGTTACACTAGCGGGAGGGCCGGACACAGATACGCAGTATTTT. This codes for CASSVTLAGGPDTDTQYF.

This clone was seen a few times. CDR3 nucleotide sequence: TGCGCCAGCAGCTTGCTAGGTGGGGCTTTCTCCTACAATGAGCAGTTCTTC. The encoded protein is CASSLLGGAFSYNEQFF. The rearrangement uses TRBV5-1 and TRBJ2-1; weak D call: TRBD1 (5 bases). CDR3 size: 17 residues. V lost 1 base and J lost 0, with 14 bases in between. CDR1 is SGHRS, CDR2 YFSETQ, per germline.

The rearrangement joins TRBV4-1 to TRBJ2-3, with TRBD2 matching over 10 bases. This CDR3 contains 20 residues. V trimming: 2 bases; J trimming: 1 base; junction bases outside the gene matches: 15. CDR1 and CDR2 from the germline V gene are MGHRA and YSYEKL. This CDR3 reads CASSQYLFGLAATGTDTQYF. The DNA of the CDR3 is TGCGCCAGCAGCCAATACCTCTTCGGACTAGCGGCGACGGGCACAGATACGCAGTATTTT.

The CDR3 DNA reads as TGTGCCAGCAGTGAAGGTGTGGCCAAGAACACTGAAGCTTTCTTT. This gives the protein CASSEGVAKNTEAFF. V is TRBV25-1 and J is TRBJ1-1; D is uncertain. Trimming stripped 2 bases from V and 1 base from J, with 11 bases between. The CDR3 spans 15 residues. CDR1 is MGHDK, CDR2 SYGVNS, per germline.

The CDR3 protein is CASSFRDSLSEKLFF. Written as DNA, the CDR3 is TGTGCCAGCAGCTTCCGGGACAGTTTATCGGAAAAACTGTTTTTT. V gene TRBV11-1 combines with J gene TRBJ1-4; TRBD1 agrees at 7 bases. Germline loops: CDR1 SGHAT, CDR2 FQDESV (reference sequence). The CDR3 is 15 residues long. Trimming removed 3 bases from V and 8 bases from J; junction bases left unmatched: 9.

The genes are TRBV10-2 and TRBJ2-3; 9 positions match TRBD2. The trim removed 9 bases at V and 2 bases at J, leaving 12 bases unmatched. This CDR3 spans 16 amino acids. Looked up from germline, CDR1 is WSHSY and CDR2 is SAAADI. The CDR3 protein is CASGGGSGSVTDTQYF. The CDR3 DNA sequence: TGCGCCAGTGGAGGGGGTAGCGGGAGTGTCACAGATACGCAGTATTTT.

This chain joins TRBV5-6 and TRBJ1-2, with 12 bases identical to TRBD1. This CDR3 contains 16 residues. V lost 4 bases to trimming and J lost 8 bases; unmatched junction nucleotides: 12. From germline, CDR1 is SGHDT and CDR2 YYEEEE. CDR3 sequence (DNA): TGTGCCAGCAGCCCCTGGGGGACAGGGGGCGCAGGGGGCTACACCTTC. It codes for CASSPWGTGGAGGYTF.